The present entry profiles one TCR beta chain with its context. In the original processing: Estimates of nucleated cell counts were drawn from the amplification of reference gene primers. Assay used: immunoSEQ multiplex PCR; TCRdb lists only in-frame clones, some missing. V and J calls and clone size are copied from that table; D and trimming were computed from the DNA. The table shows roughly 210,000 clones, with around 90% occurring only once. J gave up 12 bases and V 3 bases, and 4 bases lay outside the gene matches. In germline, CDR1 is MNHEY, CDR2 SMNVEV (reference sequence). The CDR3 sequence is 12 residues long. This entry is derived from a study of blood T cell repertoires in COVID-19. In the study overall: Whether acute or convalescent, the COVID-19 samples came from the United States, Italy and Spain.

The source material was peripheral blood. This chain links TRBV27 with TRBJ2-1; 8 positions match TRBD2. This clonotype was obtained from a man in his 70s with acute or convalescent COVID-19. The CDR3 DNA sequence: TGTGCCAGCAGTTTCGGGGGGGAGCGGCAGTTCTTC. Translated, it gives CASSFGGERQFF.